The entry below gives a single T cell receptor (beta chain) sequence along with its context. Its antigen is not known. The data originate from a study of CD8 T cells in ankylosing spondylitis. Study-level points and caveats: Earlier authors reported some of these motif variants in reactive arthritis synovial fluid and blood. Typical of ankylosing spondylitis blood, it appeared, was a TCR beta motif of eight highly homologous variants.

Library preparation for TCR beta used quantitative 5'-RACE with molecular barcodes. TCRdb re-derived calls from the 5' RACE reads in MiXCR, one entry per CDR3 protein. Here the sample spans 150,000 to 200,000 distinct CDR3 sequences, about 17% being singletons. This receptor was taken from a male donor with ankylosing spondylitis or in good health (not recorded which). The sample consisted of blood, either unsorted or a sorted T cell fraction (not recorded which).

CDR3 sequence (DNA): TGTGCCAGCAGCAATATGGGACAGGGGAGATACGAGCAGTACTTC. Protein: CASSNMGQGRYEQYF. The rearrangement uses TRBV28 and TRBJ2-7; TRBD1 matches at 10 bases. The junction had 9 bases not matched to a gene; V was cut back by 6 bases and J by 4 bases. Germline lookup yields CDR1 MDHEN and CDR2 SYDVKM. The CDR3 sequence is 15 residues long.